Below are 25 T cell receptor beta chains sequenced from a single sample in a study of early T cells in non-severe SARS-CoV-2 infection. TCRdb reanalysed the 5' RACE reads using MiXCR and keeps one entry per CDR3 protein. The repertoire holds approximately 69,000 distinct CDR3 sequences, with approximately 12% as singletons. Sequencing used whole blood. These receptor sequences come from an adult who was a healthcare worker with PCR-confirmed SARS-CoV-2 infection or an uninfected control (not recorded which).

This clonotype was recorded many times. The chain carries TRBV6-1 and TRBJ2-7; TRBD2 agrees at 8 bases. After removal of 2 bases from V and 2 bases from J, the junction contained 5 bases not matched to a gene. From germline, CDR1 is MNHNS and CDR2 SASEGT. CDR3 size: 15 residues. CDR3 in DNA: TGTGCCAGCAGTGAATTCTCCGGGGGGGCCTACGAGCAGTACTTC. This codes for CASSEFSGGAYEQYF.

This clonotype has a handful of counts. This sequence joins TRBV9 and TRBJ2-3; D ambiguous. This CDR3 region has 14 residues. V shed 0 bases and J shed 1 base, with 6 bases lying between them. The germline V gene encodes CDR1 SGDLS and CDR2 YYNGEE. The CDR3 sequence: CASSVGQGTDTQYF. CDR3 DNA sequence: TGTGCCAGCAGCGTAGGGCAGGGCACAGATACGCAGTATTTT. Supplemented by reference TRBV9 and TRBJ2-3, the full variable domain reads DSGVTQTPKHLITATGQRVTLRCSPRSGDLSVYWYQQSLDQGLQFLIQYYNGEERAKGNILERFSAQQFPDLHSELNLSSLELGDSALYFCASSVGQGTDTQYFGPGTRLTVL.

The table lists this clonotype with many counts. The rearrangement uses TRBV30 and TRBJ2-7; 9 bases are shared with TRBD1. The trim removed 3 bases at V and 3 bases at J, leaving 6 bases unmatched. Germline CDR1 GTSNPN, CDR2 SVGIG (reference sequence). The CDR3 totals 14 residues. CDR3 coding DNA: TGTGCCTGGAGCGCACAGGGGGCCCTCTACGAGCAGTACTTC. Protein sequence: CAWSAQGALYEQYF. The whole variable domain, filled in from reference TRBV30 and TRBJ2-7, reads SQTIHQWPATLVQPVGSPLSLECTVEGTSNPNLYWYRQAAGRGLQLLFYSVGIGQISSEVPQNLSASRPQDRQFILSSKKLLLSDSGFYLCAWSAQGALYEQYFGPGTRLTVT.

In this sample, this clonotype turned up many times. CDR3 sequence: CATSDRASGRSSTDTQYF. For the CDR3, the DNA is TGTGCCACCAGTGATCGAGCTAGCGGGAGGTCTAGCACAGATACGCAGTATTTT. The chain is built from TRBV24-1 and TRBJ2-3; 11 bases are a match to TRBD2. The CDR3 totals 18 residues. Germline CDR1 KGHDR, CDR2 SFDVKD. Losses at the gene ends were 3 bases for V and 0 bases for J; bases not matched to a gene: 7.

This clonotype came up a few times. This chain links TRBV20-1 with TRBJ1-2; no clear D. Trimming took 4 bases from V and 4 from J, leaving 10 bases between them. CDR3 length equals 12 residues. Per germline, CDR1 DFQATT and CDR2 SNEGSKA (reference sequence). The CDR3 DNA is TGCAGTGCTAAGGAACTGGGCTATGGCTACACCTTC. Protein: CSAKELGYGYTF.

The chain is built from TRBV27 and TRBJ2-1; D is perhaps TRBD2 (5 bases). V gave up 0 bases and J gave up 8 bases, with 11 bases separating them. CDR3 size: 14 residues. In germline, CDR1 is MNHEY, CDR2 SMNVEV (reference sequence). The CDR3 is CASSLSKRGYEQFF. The CDR3 coding sequence is TGTGCCAGCAGTTTATCTAAGCGCGGGTATGAGCAGTTCTTC.

This chain uses TRBV4-1 with TRBJ2-2, with 8 nucleotides matching TRBD2. The CDR3 has 17 amino acids. The V segment lost 5 bases and the J segment 7 bases; nucleotides outside the gene matches: 15. Germline CDR1 reads MGHRA; CDR2 reads YSYEKL. CDR3 nucleotide sequence: TGCGCCAGCAGCACCCCTTTGGCGGGGGGTAAGGGCGGGGAGCTGTTTTTT. As protein: CASSTPLAGGKGGELFF.

This clonotype was detected ten times or more. The chain has TRBV7-2 and TRBJ2-7; possible D gene TRBD2, 5 bases. The CDR3 runs 15 residues. Per the germline V gene, CDR1 is SGHTA and CDR2 is FQGNSA. The germline V and J ends were trimmed by 0 bases and 2 bases, with 11 bases remaining between them. CDR3 nucleotides: TGTGCCAGCAGCTTAGCAGGCCGGGGAACCTACGAGCAGTACTTC. Translating it yields CASSLAGRGTYEQYF.

This clonotype was found many times. This rearrangement joins TRBV9 to TRBJ2-5, with unresolved D. The CDR3 has 16 residues. From germline, CDR1 is SGDLS and CDR2 YYNGEE. V lost 4 bases and J 0 bases, leaving 16 bases between the germline ends. CDR3 sequence: CASSRTDGLYQETQYF. CDR3 nucleotide sequence: TGTGCCAGCAGCCGAACGGACGGGCTGTACCAAGAGACCCAGTACTTC.

V gene TRBV4-3 combines with J gene TRBJ2-5; D not certain. CDR1 is LGHNA and CDR2 is YSLEER in the germline V gene. The CDR3 covers 13 residues. V lost 4 bases, J lost 5 bases, and 11 bases lay in between. CDR3 sequence reads: CASSLDWRETQYF. In DNA, the CDR3 is TGCGCCAGCAGCCTCGACTGGCGGGAGACCCAGTACTTC.

The V gene is TRBV5-6, the J gene TRBJ2-7; the D is unclear. This CDR3 has 14 residues. The germline V and J ends were trimmed by 0 bases and 2 bases, with 9 bases remaining between them. Per germline, CDR1 SGHDT and CDR2 YYEEEE. The CDR3 nucleotides are TGTGCCAGCAGCTTGGTGCCCAGCGCCTACGAGCAGTACTTC. Residues: CASSLVPSAYEQYF.

This clonotype was seen repeatedly, ten times or more. The chain carries TRBV4-3 and TRBJ2-3, with no clear D. The CDR3 consists of 13 residues. CDR1 and CDR2 (germline): LGHNA, YSLEER. Trimming took off 4 bases at V and 0 bases at J, with 5 bases between the two ends. The CDR3 loop reads CASSRESTDTQYF. CDR3 nucleotide sequence: TGCGCCAGCAGCCGAGAGAGCACAGATACGCAGTATTTT.

This clonotype has more than one count but fewer than ten. The chain links TRBV9 to TRBJ1-2; no clear D. The V gene lost 1 base and the J gene lost 8 bases, with 18 bases spanning the gap. The CDR3 is 15 residues long. Germline assignment: CDR1 SGDLS and CDR2 YYNGEE. The chain's CDR3 is CASSVSEGRSQGYTF. The CDR3 DNA sequence: TGTGCCAGCAGCGTAAGCGAGGGTCGTTCACAAGGCTACACCTTC.

The chain combines TRBV7-8 with TRBJ2-1, with unresolved D. The CDR3 length is 14 residues. Germline assignment: CDR1 SGHVS and CDR2 FQNEAQ. V shed 5 bases and J shed 7 bases, with 15 bases lying between them. CDR3 amino acids: CASSRTETRNEQFF. The CDR3 DNA is TGTGCCAGCAGCCGCACAGAAACAAGAAATGAGCAGTTCTTC.

The chain employs TRBV27 and TRBJ2-4; D is uncertain. Germline V lookup: CDR1 MNHEY, CDR2 SMNVEV (reference sequence). The CDR3 is 12 amino acids. V was pared by 6 bases and J by 8 bases, with 11 bases between. The CDR3 protein is CASRGAGDIQYF. DNA of the CDR3: TGTGCCAGCAGAGGAGCTGGGGACATTCAGTACTTC.

This clonotype has just a few counts. The chain combines TRBV12-3 or TRBV12-4 with TRBJ1-2, with 7 bases lining up with TRBD1. Trimming at V came to 5 bases and at J to 4 bases, leaving 7 bases not matched to a gene. The CDR3 loop spans 14 amino acids. CDR3 nucleotides: TGTGCCAGCAGTCGCCCGGGACAGTCCTATGGCTACACCTTC. It encodes CASSRPGQSYGYTF.

The J gene is TRBJ1-5, the V gene TRBV28; no clear D. From germline, CDR1 is MDHEN and CDR2 SYDVKM. This CDR3 has 12 amino acids. Trimming cost V 2 bases and J 6 bases, with 5 bases left between them. For the CDR3, the DNA is TGTGCCAGCAGTTTAATAGGTCAGCCCCAGCATTTT. It yields the protein CASSLIGQPQHF.

This clonotype has ten or more counts. This chain connects TRBV5-1 to TRBJ2-3; the D gene is possibly TRBD1 (5 bases). In germline, CDR1 is SGHRS, CDR2 YFSETQ. This CDR3 is built from 14 residues. Trimming cost V 2 bases and J 1 base, with 8 bases left between them. The chain's CDR3 is CASSFGHRTDTQYF. CDR3 coding DNA: TGCGCCAGCAGCTTCGGACACCGCACAGATACGCAGTATTTT.

The sample holds a few counts of this clonotype. V is TRBV5-1 and J is TRBJ2-7; 7 nucleotides agree with TRBD1. J lost 1 base, V lost 4 bases, and 5 bases had no gene match. Germline-derived CDR1 and CDR2 are SGHRS and YFSETQ. CDR3 size: 14 residues. CDR3 loop: CASSIRDRSYEQYF. The CDR3 bases are TGCGCCAGCAGCATCCGGGACAGATCCTACGAGCAGTACTTC. Drawing the rest from reference TRBV5-1 and TRBJ2-7, the complete variable domain is KAGVTQTPRYLIKTRGQQVTLSCSPISGHRSVSWYQQTPGQGLQFLFEYFSETQRNKGNFPGRFSGRQFSNSRSEMNVSTLELGDSALYLCASSIRDRSYEQYFGPGTRLTVT.

This clonotype was detected a few times. The gene calls are TRBV19 and TRBJ1-6; 8 bases match TRBD1. CDR3 length: 13 residues. V gave up 11 bases and J gave up 9 bases; unmatched junction bases: 9. Germline lookup yields CDR1 LNHDA and CDR2 SQIVND (reference sequence). The CDR3, as DNA: TGTGCCTCAAACCGGGACAGGTCTTCACCCCTCCACTTT. Translated, it gives CASNRDRSSPLHF. The full variable domain, rest sourced from reference TRBV19 and TRBJ1-6, is DGGITQSPKYLFRKEGQNVTLSCEQNLNHDAMYWYRQDPGQGLRLIYYSQIVNDFQKGDIAEGYSVSREKKESFPLTVTSAQKNPTAFYLCASNRDRSSPLHFGNGTRLTVT.

The gene calls are TRBV28 and TRBJ2-3; D gene ambiguous. Germline assignment: CDR1 MDHEN and CDR2 SYDVKM. The CDR3 spans 15 residues. The V end lost 5 bases, the J end lost 1 base, and 13 bases lay between the germline ends. The CDR3 DNA sequence: TGTGCCAGCAGTACCCCCGGGTTAGGCACAGATACGCAGTATTTT. Translating gives CASSTPGLGTDTQYF.

This clonotype was seen at least ten times. V and J are TRBV6-5 and TRBJ2-5; D is possibly TRBD1 (5 bases). The CDR3 runs 15 residues. The germline gives CDR1 MNHEY, CDR2 SVGAGI. The V and J ends lost 1 base and 2 bases respectively, with 11 bases between them. The CDR3 spells CASSYLGPTQETQYF. CDR3 coding DNA: TGTGCCAGCAGTTACTTGGGGCCCACACAAGAGACCCAGTACTTC.

This clonotype was seen repeatedly, ten times or more. J is TRBJ2-1 and V is TRBV7-2, with a tentative D call TRBD2 (6 bases). There are 11 residues in the CDR3. From germline, CDR1 is SGHTA and CDR2 FQGNSA. Trimming stripped 8 bases from V and 7 bases from J, with 9 bases between. The CDR3 DNA reads TGTGCCAGCGGACTAAATAATGAGCAGTTCTTC. This codes for CASGLNNEQFF.

The V gene is TRBV19, the J gene TRBJ2-5, with 8 bases lining up with TRBD2. In germline, CDR1 is LNHDA, CDR2 SQIVND (reference sequence). The V gene end was trimmed by 4 bases and the J gene end by 3 bases; junction bases not matched to a gene: 13. CDR3 length: 17 residues. CDR3 region: CASSRNLLAGWEETQYF. CDR3 DNA: TGTGCCAGTAGTAGGAACCTATTAGCGGGGTGGGAAGAGACCCAGTACTTC. Using reference TRBV19 and TRBJ2-5 for the parts outside the CDR3, the full variable domain is DGGITQSPKYLFRKEGQNVTLSCEQNLNHDAMYWYRQDPGQGLRLIYYSQIVNDFQKGDIAEGYSVSREKKESFPLTVTSAQKNPTAFYLCASSRNLLAGWEETQYFGPGTRLLVL.

The chain is built from TRBV20-1 and TRBJ1-4; 9 bases align to TRBD1. Germline V CDR1 and CDR2: DFQATT, SNEGSKA (reference sequence). J lost 5 bases, V lost 5 bases, and 0 bases had no gene match. The CDR3 extends over 12 amino acids. The CDR3 DNA is TGCAGTGCTGGACAGGGGAATGAAAAACTGTTTTTT. Amino acids: CSAGQGNEKLFF.